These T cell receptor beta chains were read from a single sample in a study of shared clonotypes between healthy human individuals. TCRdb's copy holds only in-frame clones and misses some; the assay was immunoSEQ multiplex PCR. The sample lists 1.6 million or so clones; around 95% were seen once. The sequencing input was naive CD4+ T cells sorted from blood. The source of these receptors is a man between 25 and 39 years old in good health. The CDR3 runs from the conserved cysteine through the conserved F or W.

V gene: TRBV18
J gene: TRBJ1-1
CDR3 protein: CASSPGYRGATEAFF

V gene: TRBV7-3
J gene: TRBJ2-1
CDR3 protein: CASSRRGGINNEQFF

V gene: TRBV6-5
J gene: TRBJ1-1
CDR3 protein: CASSYTRGGEAFF

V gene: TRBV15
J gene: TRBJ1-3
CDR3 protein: CATSRDNGSAGNTIYF

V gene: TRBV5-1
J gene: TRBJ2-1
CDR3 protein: CASSLGTSGVSGRINNEQFF

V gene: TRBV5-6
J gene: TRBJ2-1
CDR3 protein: CASTLAGGGEQFF

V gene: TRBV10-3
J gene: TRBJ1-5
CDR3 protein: CAISQRPKDSNQPQHF

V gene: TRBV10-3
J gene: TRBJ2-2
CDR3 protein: CAISESRRNPAGELFF

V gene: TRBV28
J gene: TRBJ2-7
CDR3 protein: CASSFQGLNEQYF

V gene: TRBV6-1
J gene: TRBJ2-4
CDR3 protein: CAGSGSLAKNIQYF

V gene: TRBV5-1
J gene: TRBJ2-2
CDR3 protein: CASSLTATGELFF

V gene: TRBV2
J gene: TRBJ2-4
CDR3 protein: CASSERRQPGGNIQYF

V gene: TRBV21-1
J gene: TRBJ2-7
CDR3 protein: CASSNWAGWIYEQYF

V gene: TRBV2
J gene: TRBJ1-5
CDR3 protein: CASRRQGIYQPQHF

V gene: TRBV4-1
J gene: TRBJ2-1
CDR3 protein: CASSQDTNSGRLSEQFF

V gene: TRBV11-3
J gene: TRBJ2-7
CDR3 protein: CASTLGERIFLREQYF

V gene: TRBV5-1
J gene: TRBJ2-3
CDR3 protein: CASSQGQSTDTQYF

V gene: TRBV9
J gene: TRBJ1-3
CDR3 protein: CASSARDSLLEGNTIYF

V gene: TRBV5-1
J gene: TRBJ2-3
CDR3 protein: CASSIQGDTTDTQYF

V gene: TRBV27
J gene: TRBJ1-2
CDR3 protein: CASSFKSNSYGYTF

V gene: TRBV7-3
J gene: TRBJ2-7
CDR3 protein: CASSLYGTDKSYEQYF

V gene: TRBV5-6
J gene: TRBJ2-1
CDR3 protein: CASSPLRAGVTPYNEQFF

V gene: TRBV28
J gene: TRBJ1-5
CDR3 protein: CASSLAGDSNQPQHF

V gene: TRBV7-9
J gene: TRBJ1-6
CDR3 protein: CASSPEIEFSYNSPLHF

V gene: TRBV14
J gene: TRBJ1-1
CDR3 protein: CASSQYMRTFGAEAFF

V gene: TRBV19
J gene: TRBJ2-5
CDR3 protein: CASSPRLAGVGEETQYF

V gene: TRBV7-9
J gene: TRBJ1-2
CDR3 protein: CASTTRTEHGYTF

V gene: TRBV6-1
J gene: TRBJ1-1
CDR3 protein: CASSESTGLVEAFF

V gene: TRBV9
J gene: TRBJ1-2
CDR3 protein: CASSSDRNYGYTF

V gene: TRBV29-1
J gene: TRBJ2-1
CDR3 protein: CSVGLAGNEQFF

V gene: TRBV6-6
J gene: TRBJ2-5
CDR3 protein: CASTASGRVETQYF

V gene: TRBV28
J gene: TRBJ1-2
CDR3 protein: CASSLGQGRGYTF

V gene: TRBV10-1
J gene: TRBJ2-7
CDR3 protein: CASSGFSGSSYEQYF